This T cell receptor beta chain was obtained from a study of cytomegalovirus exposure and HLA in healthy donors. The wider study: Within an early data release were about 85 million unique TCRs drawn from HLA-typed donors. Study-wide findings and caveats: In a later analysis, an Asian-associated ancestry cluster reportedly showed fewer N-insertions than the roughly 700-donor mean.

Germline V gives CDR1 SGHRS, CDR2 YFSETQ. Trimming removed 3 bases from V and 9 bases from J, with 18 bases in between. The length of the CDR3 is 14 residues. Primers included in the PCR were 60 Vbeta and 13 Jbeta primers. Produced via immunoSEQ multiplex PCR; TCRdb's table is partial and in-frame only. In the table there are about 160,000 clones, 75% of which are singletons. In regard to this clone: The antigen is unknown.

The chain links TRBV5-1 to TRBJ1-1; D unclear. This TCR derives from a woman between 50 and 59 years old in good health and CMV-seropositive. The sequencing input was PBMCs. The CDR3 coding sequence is TGCGCCAGCAGCTCCGACGCAGGACTACAGAAAGCTTTCTTT. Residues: CASSSDAGLQKAFF.